These 5 T cell receptor beta chains share one sample of origin, sequenced in a study of T cell responses to AZD1222 COVID-19 vaccine. Generated by immunoSEQ multiplex PCR, the TCRdb table keeps only in-frame clones and is missing some. This sample yields about 190,000 clones, of which about 87% are seen a single time; around 2.9% belongs to the top ten. The specimen comprised peripheral blood, sampled on day 0 of MenACWY control vaccination. Source of these receptors: an adult in good health.

Concerning this clone: The same CDR3 can be traced to other DNA sequences in this sample. This CDR3 reads CASSLAPGANVLTF. The CDR3 DNA reads as TGCGCCAGCAGCTTGGCACCTGGGGCCAACGTCCTGACTTTC. The chain employs TRBV5-1 and TRBJ2-6; no clear D. Germline assignment: CDR1 SGHRS and CDR2 YFSETQ. This CDR3 is 14 amino acids long. The V and J ends lost 0 bases and 2 bases respectively, with 3 bases between them.

This sequence joins TRBV12-3 or TRBV12-4 and TRBJ2-7, with D perhaps TRBD1 or TRBD2 (5 bases each). CDR3 length equals 12 residues. Trimming removed 3 bases at V and 3 bases at J, with 6 bases between. Here the CDR3 reads CASSLRGYEQYF. In DNA form, the CDR3 reads TGTGCCAGCAGTTTGAGGGGCTACGAGCAGTACTTC.

The genes are TRBV10-3 and TRBJ2-7; D unresolved. CDR1 and CDR2 from the germline V gene are ENHRY and SYGVKD. Trimming stripped 3 bases from V and 6 bases from J, with 9 bases between. This CDR3 has 12 amino acids. As DNA, the CDR3 is TGTGCCATCAGTGATGGAGCCCGCGAGCAGTACTTC. The encoded protein is CAISDGAREQYF.

The chain carries TRBV18 and TRBJ1-6, with no clear D. From germline, CDR1 is KGHSH and CDR2 LQKENI. The CDR3 runs 16 residues. V lost 4 bases and J lost 0, with 10 bases in between. CDR3 residues: CASSRSLGSYNSPLHF. In nucleotides, the CDR3 is TGTGCCAGCTCACGGTCCCTGGGCTCCTATAATTCACCCCTCCACTTT.

CDR3: CASSEGGTGNTIYF. The DNA for the CDR3 is TGTGCCAGCAGTGAAGGTGGCACTGGAAACACCATATATTTT. V usage is TRBV2 and J usage is TRBJ1-3; D is ambiguous. This CDR3 comprises 14 residues. The V gene lost 1 base and the J gene lost 2 bases, with 6 bases spanning the gap. The germline CDR1 and CDR2 sequences are SNHLY and FYNNEI.